The 23 T cell receptor beta chains below come from one sample, sequenced in a study of blood T cell repertoires in COVID-19. Generated by immunoSEQ multiplex PCR, the TCRdb table keeps only in-frame clones and is missing some. The sample contains 150,000 to 200,000 clones, around 80% of which appear only once. The sample taken for sequencing was PBMCs or T cells enriched from blood (not recorded which). All receptors derive from a man aged 45-65 years who had recovered from COVID-19.

For the CDR3, the DNA is TGCGCCAGCAGTGAGTCCCGGGACAGGGGTATTAGTCAGCCCCAGCATTTT. It translates to CASSESRDRGISQPQHF. The chain carries TRBV10-1 and TRBJ1-5; 10 bases match TRBD1. The V gene end was trimmed by 0 bases and the J gene end by 6 bases; junction bases not matched to a gene: 8. The CDR3 length is 17 residues. Germline CDR1 is WNHNN and CDR2 is SYGVQD (reference sequence).

J is TRBJ1-4 and V is TRBV18; D unclear. V lost 2 bases and J 7 bases, leaving 11 bases between the germline ends. The CDR3 spans 14 residues. The germline V gene encodes CDR1 KGHSH and CDR2 LQKENI. CDR3 sequence (DNA): TGTGCCAGCTCACCATCCTTACAAAGTGAAAAACTGTTTTTT. This codes for CASSPSLQSEKLFF.

This sequence joins TRBV28 and TRBJ2-6, with D maybe TRBD1 (6 bases). This CDR3 spans 15 amino acids. V was shortened by 10 bases and J by 4 bases, with 17 bases between the two germline ends. Germline V gene sequence: CDR1 MDHEN, CDR2 SYDVKM. The chain's CDR3 is CATYPTGSGANVLTF. In nucleotides, the CDR3 is TGTGCCACTTACCCAACAGGGTCCGGGGCCAACGTCCTGACTTTC.

This clone is a singleton in its sample. The rearrangement joins TRBV9 to TRBJ1-6, with unresolved D. This CDR3 spans 14 amino acids. Germline V gene data show CDR1 as SGDLS and CDR2 as YYNGEE. V was trimmed by 0 bases and J by 8 bases, leaving 9 bases between them. CDR3 sequence reads: CASSVGRPDSPLHF. Written as DNA, the CDR3 is TGTGCCAGCAGCGTAGGGAGGCCGGATTCACCCCTCCACTTT. Variable domain in full (rest from reference TRBV9 and TRBJ1-6): DSGVTQTPKHLITATGQRVTLRCSPRSGDLSVYWYQQSLDQGLQFLIQYYNGEERAKGNILERFSAQQFPDLHSELNLSSLELGDSALYFCASSVGRPDSPLHFGNGTRLTVT.

The chain couples TRBV10-3 to TRBJ2-3, with 9 bases that match TRBD2. V lost 6 bases to trimming and J lost 4 bases; unmatched junction nucleotides: 11. This CDR3 comprises 16 residues. CDR1 and CDR2 (germline): ENHRY, SYGVKD. For the CDR3, the DNA is TGTGCCATCAGCCCCGTTACCAGCGGGGGGTCAGATACGCAGTATTTT. This encodes CAISPVTSGGSDTQYF.

J is TRBJ2-2 and V is TRBV5-1, with 9 bases aligning to TRBD1. Germline V gene data show CDR1 as SGHRS and CDR2 as YFSETQ. The V and J ends lost 3 bases and 3 bases, in that order; junction bases with no gene match: 3. CDR3 size: 15 residues. The CDR3: CASSYGTGYTGELFF. CDR3 nucleotide sequence: TGCGCCAGCAGCTACGGGACAGGGTACACCGGGGAGCTGTTTTTT.

On this clone: This specimen includes other DNA sequences encoding the same CDR3. This chain uses TRBV7-2 with TRBJ2-5; TRBD2 matches at 12 bases. This CDR3 region has 16 residues. Germline V gene data show CDR1 as SGHTA and CDR2 as FQGNSA. V shed 0 bases, J shed 2 bases, and the junction held 1 base outside the gene matches. Written as DNA, the CDR3 is TGTGCCAGCAGCTTAGCCACTAGCGGGGGGCAAGAGACCCAGTACTTC. Residues: CASSLATSGGQETQYF.

CDR3 protein: CASRRTGDTGELFF. The DNA of the CDR3 is TGTGCCAGCAGACGGACGGGGGACACCGGGGAGCTGTTTTTT. The V call is TRBV28, the J call TRBJ2-2, with D perhaps TRBD2 (6 bases). The CDR3 extends over 14 amino acids. Trimming left V 6 bases short and J 3 bases short, with 11 bases between. The V gene's germline CDR1 is MDHEN and CDR2 SYDVKM.

V usage is TRBV5-4 and J usage is TRBJ1-5, with TRBD1 identical over 8 bases. The V segment lost 0 bases and the J segment 6 bases; nucleotides outside the gene matches: 2. Germline values: CDR1 SGHNT, CDR2 YYREEE (reference sequence). CDR3 size: 14 residues. The CDR3 spells CASSLGQGSQPQHF. CDR3 coding DNA: TGTGCCAGCAGCTTGGGACAGGGGAGTCAGCCCCAGCATTTT. The full variable domain, with the rest looked up from reference TRBV5-4 and TRBJ1-5, is ETGVTQSPTHLIKTRGQQVTLRCSSQSGHNTVSWYQQALGQGPQFIFQYYREEENGRGNFPPRFSGLQFPNYSSELNVNALELDDSALYLCASSLGQGSQPQHFGDGTRLSIL.

The CDR3 reads CASSPLTGLNTGELFF. CDR3 nucleotides: TGTGCCAGCAGCCCCCTGACAGGGCTGAACACCGGGGAGCTGTTTTTT. The chain couples TRBV7-3 to TRBJ2-2, with 7 bases aligning to TRBD1. Germline V gives CDR1 SGHTA, CDR2 FQGTGA. Trimming took 5 bases from V and 1 from J; bases not matched to a gene: 7. The CDR3 loop spans 16 amino acids.

This chain joins TRBV5-1 and TRBJ2-2; TRBD2 matches 12 bases. The ends lost 4 bases at V and 6 bases at J; junction bases unmatched: 10. There are 17 residues in the CDR3. The germline V gene has CDR1 SGHRS and CDR2 YFSETQ. The CDR3 DNA reads as TGCGCCAGCAGCCCCACGACTAGCGGGGGTTTGGCCGGGGAGCTGTTTTTT. Translation: CASSPTTSGGLAGELFF.

The rearrangement links TRBV10-2 to TRBJ2-1; 12 nucleotides line up with TRBD2. Germline-derived CDR1 and CDR2 are WSHSY and SAAADI. The CDR3 length is 16 residues. V lost 2 bases to trimming and J lost 5 bases; unmatched junction nucleotides: 4. For the CDR3, the DNA is TGCGCCAGCAGTGAGATAGGACTAGCGGGGAACAATGAGCAGTTCTTC. Amino acids: CASSEIGLAGNNEQFF.

This clone was counted once. The chain links TRBV10-1 to TRBJ2-2; D not resolved. CDR3 length: 13 residues. From germline, CDR1 is WNHNN and CDR2 SYGVQD (reference sequence). V was pared by 0 bases and J by 6 bases, with 5 bases between. The CDR3 nucleotides read TGCGCCAGCAGTGAGTCTGTCGCCGGGGAGCTGTTTTTT. It specifies CASSESVAGELFF.

The chain has TRBV19 and TRBJ1-5; perhaps TRBD1 as D (6 bases). This CDR3 contains 15 residues. The germline V gene encodes CDR1 LNHDA and CDR2 SQIVND (reference sequence). The ends were cut back, 1 base at V and 0 bases at J, with 7 bases in the middle. The DNA of the CDR3 is TGTGCCAGTAGTATAGGGACAGTTAGCAATCAGCCCCAGCATTTT. Protein: CASSIGTVSNQPQHF.

The V call is TRBV23-1, the J call TRBJ2-7; 8 bases map to TRBD1. TRBV23-1 is annotated as an ORF whose role is uncertain. CDR3 length equals 17 residues. Germline trimming cut 2 bases from V and 1 base from J; bases unmatched to any gene: 10. The CDR3: CASSQTGPGQDSYEQYF. CDR3 nucleotide sequence: TGCGCCAGCAGTCAAACGGGCCCGGGACAGGATTCCTACGAGCAGTACTTC.

The chain joins TRBV4-1 to TRBJ2-5, with 8 bases that match TRBD1. The junction had 4 bases not matched to a gene; V was cut back by 1 base and J by 3 bases. Germline-derived CDR1 and CDR2 are MGHRA and YSYEKL. The CDR3 consists of 15 residues. In DNA form, the CDR3 reads TGCGCCAGCAGCCAAGCAGGACAGGGTAAAGAGACCCAGTACTTC. Its protein is CASSQAGQGKETQYF.

V and J are TRBV20-1 and TRBJ1-6, with TRBD1 as a possible D gene (6 bases). CDR3 length: 13 amino acids. Germline V gene data show CDR1 as DFQATT and CDR2 as SNEGSKA (reference sequence). Trimming left V 3 bases short and J 8 bases short, with 11 bases between. DNA for the CDR3: TGCAGTGCTAGTACAGGGTTTGATTCACCCCTCCACTTT. Translation gives CSASTGFDSPLHF.

A note on this clone: The sample carries other DNA sequences with the same CDR3. The CDR3 is CASSLSRGTDTQYF. Here the CDR3 DNA reads TGTGCCAGCAGCTTAAGCCGGGGCACAGATACGCAGTATTTT. The chain couples TRBV7-3 to TRBJ2-3; D unclear. Between the trimmed V and J ends, which lost 1 base and 1 base, there was a span of 6 bases. The CDR3 consists of 14 residues. In germline, CDR1 is SGHTA, CDR2 FQGTGA. Together with reference TRBV7-3 and TRBJ2-3, the CDR3 gives the full variable domain: GAGVSQTPSNKVTEKGKYVELRCDPISGHTALYWYRQSLGQGPEFLIYFQGTGAADDSGLPNDRFFAVRPEGSVSTLKIQRTERGDSAVYLCASSLSRGTDTQYFGPGTRLTVL.

The chain carries TRBV2 and TRBJ2-3; the match to TRBD1 covers 10 bases. The germline V gene encodes CDR1 SNHLY and CDR2 FYNNEI. The CDR3 runs to 13 residues. V shed 11 bases and J 3 bases; nucleotides not matched to a gene: 5. In DNA form, the CDR3 reads TGTGCCGGATCGGGACAGGGGACAGATACGCAGTATTTT. This codes for CAGSGQGTDTQYF. Combining the CDR3 with reference TRBV2 and TRBJ2-3 gives the whole variable domain EPEVTQTPSHQVTQMGQEVILRCVPISNHLYFYWYRQILGQKVEFLVSFYNNEISEKSEIFDDQFSVERPDGSNFTLKIRSTKLEDSAMYFCAGSGQGTDTQYFGPGTRLTVL.

V is TRBV3-1 (or the pseudogene TRBV3-2) and J is TRBJ2-3; no reliable D call. This CDR3 contains 15 residues. Germline CDR1 LGHDT, CDR2 YNNKEL (reference sequence). V was shortened by 1 base and J by 0 bases, with 8 bases between the two germline ends. The CDR3 DNA is TGTGCCAGCAGCCAAGCCCTGACTAGCACAGATACGCAGTATTTT. Its protein product is CASSQALTSTDTQYF.

The rearrangement uses TRBV3-1 (or the pseudogene TRBV3-2) and TRBJ2-5, with TRBD1 as a possible D gene (6 bases). CDR1 LGHDT and CDR2 YNNKEL come from the germline V gene (reference sequence). Trimming removed 3 bases from V and 5 bases from J, with 13 bases in between. The CDR3 sequence is 14 residues long. This CDR3 is CASSHRAQGETQYF. Written as DNA, the CDR3 is TGTGCCAGCAGCCACAGGGCTCAGGGGGAGACCCAGTACTTC.

The genes are TRBV5-6 and TRBJ1-2; a weak D match, TRBD1 (5 bases). With 5 bases removed from V and 2 bases from J, the gap between germline ends came to 13 bases. CDR3 size: 14 residues. CDR1 and CDR2 from the germline V gene are SGHDT and YYEEEE. As DNA, the CDR3 is TGTGCCAGCAGTCTGAGGACACACAACTATGGCTACACCTTC. It codes for CASSLRTHNYGYTF.

The chain links TRBV6-2 or TRBV6-3 to TRBJ2-1; D remains ambiguous. V was cut by 3 bases and J by 5 bases, with 14 bases left in between. Germline loops: CDR1 MNHEY, CDR2 SVGEGT. The length of the CDR3 is 15 residues. The CDR3 nucleotides read TGTGCCAGCAGTTATTCCTCCTCGCGGCACAATGAGCAGTTCTTC. The encoded protein is CASSYSSSRHNEQFF.